This T cell receptor (beta chain) derives from a study of T cells after yellow fever vaccination (dated by TCRdb to about 2019). With respect to the entire study: The SMART-Seq v4 Ultra Low Input RNA kit was used to prepare libraries from fractions with low cell numbers. Bulk TCR alpha and beta repertoires were sequenced longitudinally to track T-cell clones before and after primary and booster YFV17D yellow fever vaccination. Two healthy male donors, one aged 18 to 30 and one aged 30 to 40 years, were included in the cohort. Blood samples were taken at several timepoints before and after primary and secondary immunization, and bulk PBMC replicates and cell subsets were isolated. What the research found in general, with its limitations: A small share of clonotypes was detected in both CD4 and CD8 compartments, with the overlap likely arising from convergent recombination. After the booster, most of the clones that had expanded following primary vaccination were detected again (96% of CD4 and around 87% of CD8), which suggests that memory was broadly maintained. The secondary T-cell response was found to be weaker but faster than the primary response, with a peak reached on day 5 rather than on day 15. Because abundant contaminating clonotypes from the bulk population could be contained in FACS-sorted repertoires, computational filtering was required. The study included only a couple of donors, which limits how far the findings can be generalized.

The CDR3, from cysteine to phenylalanine, totals 13 residues. The DNA shown is the 39-base CDR3, in frame from base 1. Via the germline V gene, CDR1 is SGHRS and CDR2 YFSETQ. TCR cDNA was synthesized by 5'RACE template switching, through which a universal primer site and unique molecular identifiers were introduced. Priming for cDNA synthesis came from both the TCR alpha and TCR beta constant segments. Two PCR steps were used to amplify libraries, with sample barcodes and sequencing adapters being added in the second step. Sequencing of libraries was performed on Illumina HiSeq 2500 (2x100 bp) or NovaSeq (2x150 bp). The authors' analysis ran thus. Reads were demultiplexed and collapsed into UMI consensus sequences with MIGEC, and V(D)J alignment was performed with MiXCR. Vaccine-responding clonotypes were defined with edgeR using replicate PBMC samples, requiring FDR below 0.01 and a log2 fold change above 5 up to day 15. Bulk clonotypes were assigned CD4 or CD8 identity according to which sequenced CD4 or CD8 repertoire held them at higher abundance. TCRdb's own reprocessing of the public reads used fastp at Q25 and MiXCR and kept productive beta chains. Each CDR3 protein appears once, grouped with its most common genes and DNA. The V and J calls and clone size are TCRdb's, not the authors'. This sample is represented by about 360,000 distinct CDR3 sequences; about 6% of them were singletons. The biggest ten clones account for about 15% of the sample.

Worth noting for this clonotype: Its antigen remains unidentified. One end of the junction is discordant with germline, which a read error may explain.

The treatment or condition label, read with the paper, signifies: live attenuated yellow fever vaccine strain. At each blood-draw timepoint, two biological replicates of bulk PBMCs were obtained. PBMCs were isolated from peripheral blood using a standard Ficoll-Paque protocol. TriZol was used to extract RNA from bulk PBMCs, from CD4 and CD8 fractions, and from dextramer-positive and dextramer-negative fractions. The chain uses TRBV5-1 and TRBJ2-3, with the D gene uncertain. This TCR derives from a man younger than 45 who received the YFV17D yellow fever vaccine. The sample here was PBMCs, taken 5 days after the yellow fever booster vaccination. DNA sequence: TGCGCCAGCAGCCCCTCGGGCGGTGATACGCACTATTTT. Translated, it gives CASSPSGGDTHYF.